This is a list of T cell receptor beta chains from one sample in a study of regulatory T cells in long-lasting Graves disease. TCRdb reprocessed the multiplex PCR reads with MiXCR, giving one entry per CDR3 protein. Of 360,000 or so distinct CDR3 sequences in the sample, around 23% were seen once. This sample comprised peripheral blood mononuclear cells (PBMCs), obtained when the disease was refractory, from a patient treated with antithyroid drugs. The receptors stem from a woman in her forties with Graves disease. CDR3s include the opening cysteine and the closing phenylalanine or tryptophan. A D gene is named only where the DNA matches it firmly.

D gene: -; V gene: TRBV2; CDR3 protein: CASSDPRLAQDTQYF
D gene: TRBD1; V gene: TRBV27; CDR3 protein: CASTNRGGNSPLHF
D gene: -; V gene: TRBV10-2; CDR3 protein: CASSDSAGSGYEQYF
D gene: -; V gene: TRBV20-1; CDR3 protein: CSATYEGSYEQYF
D gene: -; V gene: TRBV5-1; CDR3 protein: CASSPMGLSGEAFF
D gene: -; V gene: TRBV20-1; CDR3 protein: CSAREGKAFF
D gene: TRBD1; V gene: TRBV10-3; CDR3 protein: CALLDSDRGPEQFF
D gene: -; V gene: TRBV12-3/TRBV12-4; CDR3 protein: CASTLAGDCTF
D gene: TRBD2; V gene: TRBV7-8; CDR3 protein: CASERTSGRLDTQYF
D gene: TRBD2; V gene: TRBV27; CDR3 protein: CATRLGGLAGWETQYF
D gene: -; V gene: TRBV5-1; CDR3 protein: CASSWVSGVTGANVLTF
D gene: TRBD1; V gene: TRBV12-5; CDR3 protein: CASGLVTGTGPILTEQYF
D gene: -; V gene: TRBV7-9; CDR3 protein: CASSLARENTIYF
D gene: -; V gene: TRBV7-2; CDR3 protein: CASSFTGSGEQYF
D gene: -; V gene: TRBV7-9; CDR3 protein: CASSLVLGEETQYF
D gene: -; V gene: TRBV9; CDR3 protein: CASSEGGLLSGNTIYF
D gene: TRBD1; V gene: TRBV28; CDR3 protein: CASRYNRGPNTGELFF
D gene: -; V gene: TRBV6-1; CDR3 protein: CASSASFSVIYEQYF
D gene: -; V gene: TRBV28; CDR3 protein: CASSTSRGASGYTF
D gene: -; V gene: TRBV24-1; CDR3 protein: CATSDFPRYNEQFF
D gene: -; V gene: TRBV7-2; CDR3 protein: CASSLGTGAGYGYTF
D gene: TRBD1; V gene: TRBV7-9; CDR3 protein: CASSTYRGPYEQYF
D gene: TRBD1; V gene: TRBV7-3; CDR3 protein: CASSYQPGGAETQYF
D gene: -; V gene: TRBV6-1; CDR3 protein: CASSEPTPTIKKTQYF
D gene: -; V gene: TRBV12-3/TRBV12-4; CDR3 protein: CASRRQLNTEAFF
D gene: -; V gene: TRBV20-1; CDR3 protein: CSARVSGRGGEKLFF
D gene: -; V gene: TRBV11-2; CDR3 protein: CASEENTIYF
D gene: -; V gene: TRBV4-1; CDR3 protein: CASSSLIYSGNTIYF
D gene: -; V gene: TRBV7-9; CDR3 protein: CASSSVGLHRRTQYF
D gene: -; V gene: TRBV20-1; CDR3 protein: CSASFSPYEQYF
D gene: -; V gene: TRBV28; CDR3 protein: CASSPLIGLNTEAFF
D gene: -; V gene: TRBV5-1; CDR3 protein: CASSLGPLGEQFF
D gene: -; V gene: TRBV5-1; CDR3 protein: CASSLAAGQNTEAFF
D gene: -; V gene: TRBV7-9; CDR3 protein: CASSLVGQNEKLFF
D gene: -; V gene: TRBV2; CDR3 protein: CASSRDTLDEQYF
D gene: -; V gene: TRBV2; CDR3 protein: CASRGGRFQETQYF
D gene: -; V gene: TRBV7-6; CDR3 protein: CASSLGGPPTDTQYF
D gene: TRBD2; V gene: TRBV19; CDR3 protein: CASSIRGLAETQYF
D gene: TRBD1; V gene: TRBV12-3/TRBV12-4; CDR3 protein: CASTVGQPFRVNEKLFF
D gene: TRBD2; V gene: TRBV28; CDR3 protein: CASSDWTSGTKYEQYF
D gene: TRBD1; V gene: TRBV12-3/TRBV12-4; CDR3 protein: CASSLADRANEQFF
D gene: TRBD2; V gene: TRBV3-1; CDR3 protein: CASSQRGGIYSGELFF
D gene: -; V gene: TRBV5-1; CDR3 protein: CASSLGSAKNIQYF
D gene: TRBD1; V gene: TRBV7-9; CDR3 protein: CASSFGTGREAFF
D gene: -; V gene: TRBV19; CDR3 protein: CASSLAGGAREPQHF
D gene: -; V gene: TRBV7-6; CDR3 protein: CASSPGDGLGYTF
D gene: -; V gene: TRBV10-3; CDR3 protein: CAISEPQQGTDEQYF
D gene: -; V gene: TRBV19; CDR3 protein: CASSTTTQGRSYEQYF
D gene: TRBD2; V gene: TRBV28; CDR3 protein: CASSFSWTSINNEQFF
D gene: TRBD1; V gene: TRBV28; CDR3 protein: CASSLYHLDREGQPQHF
D gene: -; V gene: TRBV2; CDR3 protein: CASSEYAVTFSGNTIYF
D gene: -; V gene: TRBV28; CDR3 protein: CASSLSATETQYF
D gene: TRBD2; V gene: TRBV5-1; CDR3 protein: CASSSSWVGFRREGAETQYF